This is a list of T cell receptor beta chains from one sample in a study of regulatory T cells in long-lasting Graves disease. TCRdb re-derived calls from the multiplex PCR reads in MiXCR, one entry per CDR3 protein. Of a few hundred thousand distinct CDR3 sequences listed, around 20% are singletons. The material was peripheral blood mononuclear cells (PBMCs), obtained when the disease was refractory, from a patient treated with antithyroid drugs. The receptor source for this set is a female donor with Graves disease. The CDR3 runs from the conserved cysteine through the conserved F or W. A D gene is named only where the DNA matches it firmly. Part of the rows lack a size; the others show once, few, many or a class for expanded clones.

size	V	D	J	CDR3	DNA
.	TRBV4-2	.	TRBJ1-5	CASSQAGTATSPQHF	TGTGCCAGCAGCCAGGCCGGGACCGCAACATCCCCCCAGCATTTT
many	TRBV29-1	TRBD1	TRBJ2-5	CSVVGTGRNLETQYF	TGCAGCGTTGTCGGGACAGGGAGGAACCTAGAGACCCAGTACTTC
.	TRBV18	TRBD1	TRBJ2-2	CASSQQGKPGELFF	TGTGCCAGCTCTCAACAGGGGAAACCCGGGGAGCTGTTTTTT
.	TRBV19	.	TRBJ2-5	CASSPQGAEETQYF	TGTGCCAGTAGCCCCCAGGGAGCGGAAGAGACCCAGTACTTC
many	TRBV7-8	.	TRBJ1-4	CASSLVRASDRTFNEKLFF	TGTGCCAGCAGCTTAGTAAGGGCATCGGACCGCACGTTTAATGAAAAACTGTTTTTT
many	TRBV29-1	TRBD1	TRBJ2-2	CSVNAQGSTGELFF	TGCAGCGTTAACGCACAGGGGAGCACCGGGGAGCTGTTTTTT
.	TRBV4-1	.	TRBJ2-7	CASSRLESPLYEQYF	TGCGCCAGCAGCCGTTTGGAATCACCTCTCTACGAGCAGTACTTC
many	TRBV5-4	.	TRBJ1-1	CASSAKSGASNTEAFF	TGTGCCAGCAGCGCTAAATCCGGGGCCTCAAACACTGAAGCTTTCTTT
many	TRBV28	.	TRBJ2-3	CASSLGGAGDTDTQYF	TGTGCCAGCAGTTTAGGAGGGGCAGGCGACACAGATACGCAGTATTTT
.	TRBV28	TRBD2	TRBJ2-2	CASSLPPSGRPNTGELFF	TGTGCCAGCAGTTTACCCCCTAGCGGGAGACCCAACACCGGGGAGCTGTTTTTT
.	TRBV2	TRBD2	TRBJ2-2	CASSATILAGNTGELFF	TGTGCCAGCAGCGCAACGATACTAGCGGGAAACACCGGGGAGCTGTTTTTT
.	TRBV18	.	TRBJ1-2	CASSPGQKYGYTF	TGTGCCAGCTCACCGGGACAAAAATATGGCTACACCTTC
many	TRBV27	TRBD2	TRBJ2-7	CASSSGLATLYEQYF	TGTGCCAGCAGTTCGGGACTAGCGACGCTTTACGAGCAGTACTTC
few	TRBV20-1	.	TRBJ1-1	CSARDLSAGRTEAFF	TGCAGTGCTAGAGATCTGTCAGCGGGGAGAACTGAAGCTTTCTTT
.	TRBV3-1	TRBD2	TRBJ2-2	CASTKREGSHGELFF	TGTGCCAGCACAAAGCGGGAGGGGAGTCACGGGGAGCTGTTTTTT
few	TRBV27	.	TRBJ2-1	CASSFRTVSYNEQFF	TGTGCCAGCAGTTTTCGGACCGTCTCCTACAATGAGCAGTTCTTC
many	TRBV19	.	TRBJ1-5	CASSATGPRNQPQHF	TGTGCCAGTAGTGCGACAGGACCGCGCAATCAGCCCCAGCATTTT
many	TRBV6-1	TRBD1	TRBJ1-1	CASSSDRATTEAFF	TGTGCCAGCAGTAGCGACAGGGCCACCACTGAAGCTTTCTTT
many	TRBV19	TRBD1	TRBJ1-5	CASGGTGKGQPQHF	TGTGCCAGTGGGGGGACAGGGAAGGGTCAGCCCCAGCATTTT
few	TRBV19	TRBD2	TRBJ2-7	CATQGLAGGPHAYEQYF	TGTGCCACCCAGGGACTAGCGGGAGGGCCCCACGCCTACGAGCAGTACTTC
.	TRBV5-6	.	TRBJ2-2	CASSLVGLNTGELFF	TGTGCCAGCAGCTTGGTTGGGCTCAACACCGGGGAGCTGTTTTTT
.	TRBV6-1	.	TRBJ2-7	CASREKPGPSYKQYF	TGTGCCAGCAGGGAGAAGCCGGGACCATCCTACAAGCAGTACTTC
.	TRBV11-2	TRBD1	TRBJ2-1	CASSPWDREKGFQFF	TGTGCCAGCAGCCCCTGGGACAGGGAAAAGGGGTTTCAGTTCTTC
.	TRBV20-1	TRBD2	TRBJ2-7	CSARVLSQRTSGTQLYEQYF	TGCAGTGCTAGAGTTTTAAGTCAACGGACTAGCGGAACTCAGCTCTACGAGCAGTACTTC
.	TRBV19	.	TRBJ2-2	CASRTSGTWGTGELFF	TGTGCCAGTAGGACATCCGGGACTTGGGGCACCGGGGAGCTGTTTTTT
many	TRBV28	TRBD2	TRBJ2-7	CASRYEATGTSRREQYF	TGTGCCAGCAGATATGAAGCAACCGGGACTAGCCGCCGCGAGCAGTACTTC
many	TRBV28	TRBD2	TRBJ2-7	CASSSGTSGRSEQYF	TGTGCCAGCAGTTCCGGGACTAGCGGGAGATCCGAGCAGTACTTC
.	TRBV19	.	TRBJ2-6	CASSRGASSGANVLTF	TGTGCCAGTAGCAGGGGGGCCAGCTCTGGGGCCAACGTCCTGACTTTC
.	TRBV27	.	TRBJ2-7	CASSLSLRGYEQYF	TGTGCCAGCAGTTTATCGTTGAGGGGCTACGAGCAGTACTTC
many	TRBV7-9	TRBD2	TRBJ2-7	CASSLAMGLDRDEQYF	TGTGCCAGCAGCTTAGCAATGGGACTAGATCGTGACGAGCAGTACTTC
many	TRBV6-2/TRBV6-3	.	TRBJ2-7	CASSYDLVQTEQYF	TGTGCCAGCAGTTACGATCTAGTTCAGACCGAGCAGTACTTC
.	TRBV7-2	TRBD1	TRBJ1-2	CASSLQRQGPTGNYGYTF	TGTGCCAGCAGCTTACAGCGACAGGGGCCTACTGGAAACTATGGCTACACCTTC
few	TRBV2	.	TRBJ2-3	CASSGDTDTQYF	TGTGCCAGCAGTGGAGACACAGATACGCAGTATTTT
.	TRBV20-1	TRBD1	TRBJ2-4	CSAPRDRGAKNIQYF	TGCAGTGCTCCCAGAGACAGGGGAGCCAAAAACATTCAGTACTTC
many	TRBV28	.	TRBJ1-2	CASSSQPSRSEGYTF	TGTGCCAGCAGTTCCCAACCGTCTAGGTCGGAAGGCTACACCTTC
many	TRBV7-2	.	TRBJ2-2	CASSPLAANTGELFF	TGTGCCAGCAGCCCGCTAGCAGCTAACACCGGGGAGCTGTTTTTT
.	TRBV7-6	.	TRBJ2-5	CASSLGSAHQGETQYF	TGTGCCAGCAGCTTAGGTTCTGCACATCAGGGAGAGACCCAGTACTTC
.	TRBV12-3/TRBV12-4	.	TRBJ1-2	CASSLVKGNYGYTF	TGTGCCAGCAGTTTAGTGAAGGGAAACTATGGCTACACCTTC
many	TRBV6-5	.	TRBJ2-6	CASSYSSRVGANVLTF	TGTGCCAGCAGTTACTCGAGTAGAGTGGGGGCCAACGTCCTGACTTTC
.	TRBV19	.	TRBJ2-2	CASSILGGAVAGELFF	TGTGCCAGTAGTATTTTGGGGGGAGCGGTCGCCGGGGAGCTGTTTTTT
.	TRBV19	TRBD1	TRBJ1-5	CASSMTGNSNQPQHF	TGTGCCAGTAGTATGACAGGGAATAGCAATCAGCCCCAGCATTTT
many	TRBV29-1	.	TRBJ2-5	CSVVEEYQETQYF	TGCAGCGTTGTGGAGGAGTACCAAGAGACCCAGTACTTC